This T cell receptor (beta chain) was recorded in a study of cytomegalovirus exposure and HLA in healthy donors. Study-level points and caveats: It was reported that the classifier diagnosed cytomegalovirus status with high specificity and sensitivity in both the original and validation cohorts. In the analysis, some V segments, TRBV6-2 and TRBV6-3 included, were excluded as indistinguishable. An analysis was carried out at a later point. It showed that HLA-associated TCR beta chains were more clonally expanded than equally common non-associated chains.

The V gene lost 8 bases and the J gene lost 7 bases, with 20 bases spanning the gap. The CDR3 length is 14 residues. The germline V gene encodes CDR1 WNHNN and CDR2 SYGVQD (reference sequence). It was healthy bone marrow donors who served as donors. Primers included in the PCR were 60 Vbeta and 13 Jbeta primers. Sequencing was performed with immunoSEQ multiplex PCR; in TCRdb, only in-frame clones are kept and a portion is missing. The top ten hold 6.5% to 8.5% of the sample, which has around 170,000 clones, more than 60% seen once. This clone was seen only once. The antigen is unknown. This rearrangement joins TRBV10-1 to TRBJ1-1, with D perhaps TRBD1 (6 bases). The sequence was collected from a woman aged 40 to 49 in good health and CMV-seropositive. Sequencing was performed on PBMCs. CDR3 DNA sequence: TGCGCCAGCGGCCTCCGGGGGGCTGTGGTTGAAGCTTTCTTT. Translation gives CASGLRGAVVEAFF.